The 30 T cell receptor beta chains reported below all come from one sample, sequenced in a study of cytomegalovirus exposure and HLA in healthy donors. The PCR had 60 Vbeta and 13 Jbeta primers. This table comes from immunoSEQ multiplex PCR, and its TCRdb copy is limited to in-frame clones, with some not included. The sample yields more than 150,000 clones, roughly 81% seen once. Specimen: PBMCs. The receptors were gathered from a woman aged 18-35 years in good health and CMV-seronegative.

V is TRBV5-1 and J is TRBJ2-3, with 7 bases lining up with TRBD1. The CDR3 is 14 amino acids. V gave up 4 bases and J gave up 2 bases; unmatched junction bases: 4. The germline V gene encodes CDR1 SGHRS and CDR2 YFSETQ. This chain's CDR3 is CASSPGQDTDTQYF. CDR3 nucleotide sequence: TGCGCCAGCAGCCCAGGACAGGACACAGATACGCAGTATTTT.

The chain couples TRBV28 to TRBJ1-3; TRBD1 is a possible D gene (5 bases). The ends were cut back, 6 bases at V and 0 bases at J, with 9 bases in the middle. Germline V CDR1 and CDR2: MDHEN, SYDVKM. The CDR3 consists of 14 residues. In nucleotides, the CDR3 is TGTGCCAGCAGCGGACACTCCTCTGGAAACACCATATATTTT. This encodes CASSGHSSGNTIYF.

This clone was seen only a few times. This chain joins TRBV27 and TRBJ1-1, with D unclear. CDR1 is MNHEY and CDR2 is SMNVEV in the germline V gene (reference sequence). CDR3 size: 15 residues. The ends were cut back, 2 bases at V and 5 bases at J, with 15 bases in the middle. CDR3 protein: CASSLTGRVETEAFF. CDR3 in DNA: TGTGCCAGCAGTTTAACCGGGCGGGTCGAGACTGAAGCTTTCTTT.

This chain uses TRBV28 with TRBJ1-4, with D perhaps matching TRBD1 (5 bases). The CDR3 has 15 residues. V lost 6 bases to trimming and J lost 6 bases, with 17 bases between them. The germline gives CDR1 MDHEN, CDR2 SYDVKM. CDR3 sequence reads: CASRAPGRADEKLFF. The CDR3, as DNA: TGTGCCAGCAGGGCACCAGGGAGGGCGGATGAAAAACTGTTTTTT.

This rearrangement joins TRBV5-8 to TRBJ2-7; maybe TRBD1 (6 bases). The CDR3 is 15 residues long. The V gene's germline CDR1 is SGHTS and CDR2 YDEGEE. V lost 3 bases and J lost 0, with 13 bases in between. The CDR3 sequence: CASSWTVDSSYEQYF. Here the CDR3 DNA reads TGTGCCAGCAGCTGGACAGTTGATAGCTCCTACGAGCAGTACTTC.

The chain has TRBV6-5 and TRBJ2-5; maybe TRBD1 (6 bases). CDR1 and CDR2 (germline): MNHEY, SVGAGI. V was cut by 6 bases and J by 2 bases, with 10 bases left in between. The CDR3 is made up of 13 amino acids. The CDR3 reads CASSLGQQETQYF. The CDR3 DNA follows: TGTGCCAGCAGCCTAGGACAGCAAGAGACCCAGTACTTC.

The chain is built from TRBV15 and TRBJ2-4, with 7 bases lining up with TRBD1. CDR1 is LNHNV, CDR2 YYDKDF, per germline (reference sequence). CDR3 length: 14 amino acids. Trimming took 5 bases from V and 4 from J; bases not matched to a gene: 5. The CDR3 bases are TGTGCCACCAGCCCCCGACAGGGTAAAAACATTCAGTACTTC. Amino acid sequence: CATSPRQGKNIQYF.

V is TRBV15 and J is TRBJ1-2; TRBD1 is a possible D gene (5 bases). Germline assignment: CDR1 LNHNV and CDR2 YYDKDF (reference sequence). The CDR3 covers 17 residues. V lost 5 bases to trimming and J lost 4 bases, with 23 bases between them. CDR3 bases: TGTGCCACCAGCGCCCGGCGGGGCACCTCAGGAGGCTATGGCTACACCTTC. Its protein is CATSARRGTSGGYGYTF.

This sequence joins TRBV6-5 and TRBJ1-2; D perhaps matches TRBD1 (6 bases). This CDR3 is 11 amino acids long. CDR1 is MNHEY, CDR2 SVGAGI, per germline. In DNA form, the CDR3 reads TGTGCTACGAGGGGGTCACGGGGCTACACCTTC. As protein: CATRGSRGYTF.

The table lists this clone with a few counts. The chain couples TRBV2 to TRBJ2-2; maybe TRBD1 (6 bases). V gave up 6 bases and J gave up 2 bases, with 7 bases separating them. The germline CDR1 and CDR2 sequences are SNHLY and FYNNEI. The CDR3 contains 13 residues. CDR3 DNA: TGTGCCAGCAGAGGGACAAACACCGGGGAGCTGTTTTTT. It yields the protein CASRGTNTGELFF.

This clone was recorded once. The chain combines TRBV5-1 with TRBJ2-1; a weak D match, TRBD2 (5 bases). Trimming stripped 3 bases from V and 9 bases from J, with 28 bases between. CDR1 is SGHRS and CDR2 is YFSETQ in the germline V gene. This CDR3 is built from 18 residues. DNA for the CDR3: TGCGCCAGCAGCTGGTCAACCCCCGGGATTAGCTTTGTGGGTGAGCAGTTCTTC. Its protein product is CASSWSTPGISFVGEQFF. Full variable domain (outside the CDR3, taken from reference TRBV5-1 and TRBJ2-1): KAGVTQTPRYLIKTRGQQVTLSCSPISGHRSVSWYQQTPGQGLQFLFEYFSETQRNKGNFPGRFSGRQFSNSRSEMNVSTLELGDSALYLCASSWSTPGISFVGEQFFGPGTRLTVL.

The CDR3 nucleotides are TGTGCCAGCAAACTTACCGGGACAGACACCGGGGAGCTGTTTTTT. This codes for CASKLTGTDTGELFF. The chain couples TRBV28 to TRBJ2-2; 7 bases agree with TRBD1. J was trimmed by 3 bases and V by 7 bases; bases with no gene match: 8. Germline values: CDR1 MDHEN, CDR2 SYDVKM. This CDR3 is built from 15 residues.

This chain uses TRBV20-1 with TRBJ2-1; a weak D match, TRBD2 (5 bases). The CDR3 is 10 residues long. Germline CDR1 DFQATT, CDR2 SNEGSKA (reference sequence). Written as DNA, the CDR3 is TGCAGCGGGCGGCGGGATGAGCAGTTCTTC. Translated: CSGRRDEQFF.

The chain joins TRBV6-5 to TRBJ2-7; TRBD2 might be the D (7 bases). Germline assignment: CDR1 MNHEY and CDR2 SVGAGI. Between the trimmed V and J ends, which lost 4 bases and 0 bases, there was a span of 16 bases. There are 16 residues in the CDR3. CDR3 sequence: CASSWGGAGSSYEQYF. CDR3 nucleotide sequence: TGTGCCAGCAGTTGGGGGGGGGCCGGTAGCTCCTACGAGCAGTACTTC.

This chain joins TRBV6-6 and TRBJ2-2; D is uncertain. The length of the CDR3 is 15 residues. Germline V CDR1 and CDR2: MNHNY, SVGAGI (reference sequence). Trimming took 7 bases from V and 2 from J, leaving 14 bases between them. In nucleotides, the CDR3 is TGTGCCAGCACCACCGGGTTAAGAAACACCGGGGAGCTGTTTTTT. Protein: CASTTGLRNTGELFF.

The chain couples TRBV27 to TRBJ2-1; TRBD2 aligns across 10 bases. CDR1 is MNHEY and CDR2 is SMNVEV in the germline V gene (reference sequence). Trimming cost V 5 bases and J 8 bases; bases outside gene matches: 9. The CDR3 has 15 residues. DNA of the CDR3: TGTGCCAGCAGTCTACAGCGGGGGGGCGTGGATGAGCAGTTCTTC. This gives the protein CASSLQRGGVDEQFF.

In DNA form, the CDR3 reads TGTGCCAGCAGCCCTCCGGGAGTTTACGAGCAGTACTTC. Its protein product is CASSPPGVYEQYF. This rearrangement joins TRBV7-6 to TRBJ2-7, with D perhaps TRBD2 (6 bases). The ends were cut back, 5 bases at V and 4 bases at J, with 12 bases in the middle. The CDR3 has 13 residues. CDR1 is SGHVS and CDR2 is FNYEAQ in the germline V gene.

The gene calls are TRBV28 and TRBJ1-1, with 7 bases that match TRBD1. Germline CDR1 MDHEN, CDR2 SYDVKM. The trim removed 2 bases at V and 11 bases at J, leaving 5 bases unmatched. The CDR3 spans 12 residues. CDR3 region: CASSLQNRGAFF. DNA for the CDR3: TGTGCCAGCAGTTTACAAAACAGGGGTGCTTTCTTT.

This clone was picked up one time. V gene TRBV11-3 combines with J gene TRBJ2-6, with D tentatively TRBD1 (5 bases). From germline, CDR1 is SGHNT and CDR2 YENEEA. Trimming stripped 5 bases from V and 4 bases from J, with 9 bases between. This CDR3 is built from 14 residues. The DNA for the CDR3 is TGTGCCAGCAGCCGGACACAAGGGGCCAACGTCCTGACTTTC. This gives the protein CASSRTQGANVLTF.

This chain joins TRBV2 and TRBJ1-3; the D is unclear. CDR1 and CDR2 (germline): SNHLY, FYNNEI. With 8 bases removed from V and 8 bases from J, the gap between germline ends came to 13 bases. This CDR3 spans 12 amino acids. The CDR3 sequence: CASAASADTIYF. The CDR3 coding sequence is TGTGCCAGCGCCGCTTCCGCGGACACCATATATTTT.

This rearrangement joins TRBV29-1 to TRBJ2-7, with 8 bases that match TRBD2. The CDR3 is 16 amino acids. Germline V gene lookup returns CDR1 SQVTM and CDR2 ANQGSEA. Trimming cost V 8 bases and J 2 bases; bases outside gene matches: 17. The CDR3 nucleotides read TGCAGCTCAGACCTCGGACTAGCCTCCGGGCCCTACGAGCAGTACTTC. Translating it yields CSSDLGLASGPYEQYF.

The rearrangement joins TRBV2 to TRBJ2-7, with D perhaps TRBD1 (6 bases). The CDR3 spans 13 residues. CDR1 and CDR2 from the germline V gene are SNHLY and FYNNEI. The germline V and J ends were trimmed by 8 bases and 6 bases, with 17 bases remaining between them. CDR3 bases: TGTGCCAGCTACCGGCAGGGGCTTGCCGAGCAGTACTTC. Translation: CASYRQGLAEQYF.

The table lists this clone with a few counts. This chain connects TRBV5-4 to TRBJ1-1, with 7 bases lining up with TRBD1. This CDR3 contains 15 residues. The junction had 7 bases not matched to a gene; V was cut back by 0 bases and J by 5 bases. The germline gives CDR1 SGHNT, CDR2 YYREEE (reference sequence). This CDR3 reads CASSLGGQVGTEAFF. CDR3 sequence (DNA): TGTGCCAGCAGCTTGGGTGGACAGGTTGGGACTGAAGCTTTCTTT.

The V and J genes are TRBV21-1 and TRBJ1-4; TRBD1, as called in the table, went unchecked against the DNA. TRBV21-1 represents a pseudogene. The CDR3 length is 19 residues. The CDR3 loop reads CATPPDRASVKPYNEKLFF. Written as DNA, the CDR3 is TGTGCCACCCCTCCGGACAGGGCAAGTGTAAAGCCCTATAATGAAAAACTGTTTTTT.

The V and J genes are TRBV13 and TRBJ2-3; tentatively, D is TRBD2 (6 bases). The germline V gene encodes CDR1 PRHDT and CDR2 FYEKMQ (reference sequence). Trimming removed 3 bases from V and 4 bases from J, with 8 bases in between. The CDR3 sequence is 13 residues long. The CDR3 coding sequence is TGTGCCAGCAGCTTGGGGGAGGCAGATACGCAGTATTTT. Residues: CASSLGEADTQYF.

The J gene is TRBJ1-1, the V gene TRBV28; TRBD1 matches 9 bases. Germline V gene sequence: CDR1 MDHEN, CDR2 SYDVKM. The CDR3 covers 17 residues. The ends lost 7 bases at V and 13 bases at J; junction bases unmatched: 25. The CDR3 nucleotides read TGTGCCAGCACCGTGTGGGGAACAGGGGGCGATCGGGGGGAGGGTTTCTTT. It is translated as CASTVWGTGGDRGEGFF.

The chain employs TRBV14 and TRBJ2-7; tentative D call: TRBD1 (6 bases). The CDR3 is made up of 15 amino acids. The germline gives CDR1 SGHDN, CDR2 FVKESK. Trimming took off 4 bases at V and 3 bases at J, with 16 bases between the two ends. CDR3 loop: CASSPLFSDSYEQYF. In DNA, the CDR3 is TGTGCCAGCAGCCCCCTGTTTTCGGACAGCTACGAGCAGTACTTC.

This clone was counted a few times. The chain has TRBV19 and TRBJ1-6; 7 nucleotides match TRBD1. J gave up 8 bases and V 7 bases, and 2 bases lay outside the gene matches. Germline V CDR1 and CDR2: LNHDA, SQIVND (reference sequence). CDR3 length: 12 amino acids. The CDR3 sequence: CASNQGDSPLHF. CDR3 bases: TGTGCCAGTAACCAGGGGGATTCACCCCTCCACTTT.

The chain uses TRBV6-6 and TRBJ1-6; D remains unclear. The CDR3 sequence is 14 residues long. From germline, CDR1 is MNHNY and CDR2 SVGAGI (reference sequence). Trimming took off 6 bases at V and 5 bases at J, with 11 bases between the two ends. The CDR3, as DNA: TGTGCCAGCAGCGGAGCCCGGGATAATTCACCCCTCCACTTT. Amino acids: CASSGARDNSPLHF.

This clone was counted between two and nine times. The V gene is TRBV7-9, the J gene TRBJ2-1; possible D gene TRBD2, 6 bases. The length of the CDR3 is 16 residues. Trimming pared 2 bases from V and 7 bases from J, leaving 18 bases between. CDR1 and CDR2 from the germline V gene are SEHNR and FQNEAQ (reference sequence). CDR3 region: CASSLSRAGSLNEQFF. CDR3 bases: TGTGCCAGCAGCTTAAGTAGGGCGGGATCTTTAAATGAGCAGTTCTTC.